This T cell receptor beta chain stems from a study of T cell changes during pregnancy in multiple sclerosis. Assay: immunoSEQ multiplex PCR; the TCRdb copy retains only in-frame clones and omits some. The sample contains 35,000 to 50,000 clones, 88% of which appear only once. The count of this clone is one. This CDR3 is 13 amino acids long. Trimming stripped 9 bases from V and 1 base from J, with 9 bases between. Per the germline V gene, CDR1 is MDHEN and CDR2 is SYDVKM. The V call is TRBV28, the J call TRBJ2-2, with D possibly TRBD1 on 6 matching bases. The sequence derives from a female donor with multiple sclerosis, enrolled in a pregnancy study. Sequencing was performed on CD4+ T cells from peripheral blood mononuclear cells, taken in the second trimester of pregnancy. CDR3: CASSGQNTGELFF. CDR3 nucleotides: TGTGCCAGTTCGGGACAGAACACCGGGGAGCTGTTTTTT. The full variable domain, rest sourced from reference TRBV28 and TRBJ2-2, is DVKVTQSSRYLVKRTGEKVFLECVQDMDHENMFWYRQDPGLGLRLIYFSYDVKMKEKGDIPEGYSVSREKKERFSLILESASTNQTSMYLCASSGQNTGELFFGEGSRLTVL.